This T cell receptor (beta chain) is from a study of identical twins. Study-level findings and limits: In drawing conclusions, the study used cross-sectional statistical analysis and did not follow the same donors.

This clonotype was seen a few times. The target antigen is unknown. Per germline, CDR1 SSHAT and CDR2 FNYEAQ (reference sequence). The trim removed 5 bases at V and 6 bases at J, leaving 9 bases unmatched. This CDR3 region has 14 residues. TCRdb ran MiXCR on the 5' RACE reads and lists one entry per CDR3 protein. Of about 810,000 distinct CDR3 sequences in the sample, 12% were seen once. The same data also went into a second study, on yellow fever vaccine responses in identical twins.

The gene calls are TRBV7-7 and TRBJ2-5, with 7 bases that match TRBD2. The sequence came from a woman aged 18-29 years in good health. The sequenced sample was PBMCs. The CDR3: CASSPSGAQKTQYF. For the CDR3, the DNA is TGTGCCAGCAGCCCCAGCGGGGCCCAGAAGACCCAGTACTTC.